The sequence of this T cell receptor beta chain was determined in a study of blood T cell repertoires in COVID-19. On the study more broadly: COVID-19 samples, acute and convalescent, were from the United States, Italy and Spain.

In the authors' methods: Researchers report that nucleated cell counts were estimated from reference gene primer amplification. The data were produced by immunoSEQ multiplex PCR, yet TCRdb's version contains in-frame clones alone and is incomplete. V, J and clone size are those of that table, while D and trimming were read from the DNA. Of 200,000 to 300,000 clones listed, around nine tenths are singletons. This CDR3 contains 15 residues. V lost 0 bases to trimming and J lost 6 bases; unmatched junction nucleotides: 3. Germline CDR1 SGDLS, CDR2 YYNGEE. The genes are TRBV9 and TRBJ2-1; 10 bases match TRBD2. This TCR derives from a man younger than 40 with active or convalescent COVID-19. The sequenced sample was peripheral blood. CDR3 DNA sequence: TGTGCCAGCAGCGTAGATAGCGGGGGGCTCAATGAGCAGTTCTTC. Amino acids: CASSVDSGGLNEQFF.